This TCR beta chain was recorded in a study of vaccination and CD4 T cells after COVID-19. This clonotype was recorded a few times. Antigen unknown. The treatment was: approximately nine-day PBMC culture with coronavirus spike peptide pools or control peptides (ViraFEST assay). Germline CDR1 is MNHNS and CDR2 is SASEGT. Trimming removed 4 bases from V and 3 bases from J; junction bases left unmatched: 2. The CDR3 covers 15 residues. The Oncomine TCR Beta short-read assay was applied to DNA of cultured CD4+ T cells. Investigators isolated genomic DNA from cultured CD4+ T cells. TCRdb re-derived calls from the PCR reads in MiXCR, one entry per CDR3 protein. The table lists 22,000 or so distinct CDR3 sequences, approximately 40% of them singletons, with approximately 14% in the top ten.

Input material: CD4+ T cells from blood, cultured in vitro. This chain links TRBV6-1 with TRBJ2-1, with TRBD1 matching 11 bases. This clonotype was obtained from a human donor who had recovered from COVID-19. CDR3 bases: TGTGCCAGCAGTGCCGGGACAGGGGGCTACAATGAGCAGTTCTTC. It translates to CASSAGTGGYNEQFF.